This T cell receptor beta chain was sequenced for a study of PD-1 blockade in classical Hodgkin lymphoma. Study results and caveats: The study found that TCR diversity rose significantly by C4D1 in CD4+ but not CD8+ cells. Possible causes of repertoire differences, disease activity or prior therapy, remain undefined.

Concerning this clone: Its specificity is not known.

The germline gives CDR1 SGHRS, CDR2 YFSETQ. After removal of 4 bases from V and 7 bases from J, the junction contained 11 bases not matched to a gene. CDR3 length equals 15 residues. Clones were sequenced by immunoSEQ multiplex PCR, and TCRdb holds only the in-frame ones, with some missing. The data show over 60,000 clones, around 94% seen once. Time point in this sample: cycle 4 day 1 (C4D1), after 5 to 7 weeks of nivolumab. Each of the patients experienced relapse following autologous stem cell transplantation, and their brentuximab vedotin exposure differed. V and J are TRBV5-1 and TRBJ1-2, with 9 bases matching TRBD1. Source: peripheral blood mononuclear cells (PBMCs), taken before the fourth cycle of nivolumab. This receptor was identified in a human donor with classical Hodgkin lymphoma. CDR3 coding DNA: TGCGCCAGCAGCCCTACCGGGACAGGGAATGTTGGCTACACCTTC. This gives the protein CASSPTGTGNVGYTF.